This T cell receptor (beta chain) came from a study of shared clonotypes between healthy human individuals (TCRdb year 2020). About the full investigation: Three men and two women, aged 18 to 49 years, made up the cohort. To estimate repertoire size and how much clonotypes are shared between individuals, the study performed deep sequencing of blood TCR repertoires from 4 to 6 healthy adults. To increase sequencing depth and limit assay-specific biases, TCR repertoire library preparation and sequencing were carried out by different laboratories using diverse techniques. Per donor, leukapheresis produced somewhere between about 0.94 and 10 billion PBMCs.

Cut back by 6 bases and 5 bases, the V and J ends lie 16 bases apart. Looking up the germline V gene (reference sequence) yields CDR1 MNHEY and CDR2 SMNVEV. From the cysteine through the phenylalanine, the CDR3 covers 15 amino acids. Solely the CDR3 DNA is kept, with 45 bases framed from the first base. Overall study outcomes, separate from this receptor: Sampling was restricted to blood, and TCR repertoires in tissues likely differ from the TCR repertoires found in blood. Based on pairwise subsampling, the degree of clonotype sharing among donors was expected to be affected by sequencing depth. The small number of donors limited the genetic and exposure-history diversity represented.

TCR CDR3 regions were amplified from genomic DNA by multiplex PCR using the deep immunoSEQ assay. Genomic DNA extracted from each cell subset was distributed evenly over all wells of several immunoSEQ 96-well plates, and each plate served as one replicate. For unsorted PBMC, roughly 330 ng genomic DNA, equal to tens of thousands of T cell genomes, was loaded into each replicate PCR. Genomic DNA from unsorted PBMC was sequenced over ten immunoSEQ deep assay plates. Purified libraries were quantified with a Qubit 3.0 fluorometer, sized on a Bioanalyzer 2100, and re-quantified with the KAPA Library Quantification kit. Every immunoSEQ 96-well plate was sequenced on a separate single-read 150-cycle Illumina NextSeq 550 flow cell. As for the authors' bioinformatics: The immunoSEQ output contained only junctional sequences without quality scores, so filtering could not match that applied to full-length reads. Sequences were annotated with PyIR, a Python wrapper for IgBLAST v1.9, and V/J genes and CDR3 were assigned using IMGT germline references. Reads with weak V/J assignments (E-value above 1e-6), missing CDR3, stop codons, out-of-frame junctions, or ambiguous translated residues were removed. V3J clonotypes were defined by identical inferred V gene, J gene, and CDR3 amino acid sequence. To compute the percentage overlap between repertoires, the number of shared unique clonotypes was divided by the size of the smaller repertoire. Richness of each repertoire was evaluated using RTK rarefaction, the Chao1 estimator, and Recon v2.1 estimates of unobserved clonotypes. The immuneACCESS repertoire file appears here via TCRdb, limited to in-frame rearrangements. These files lack a portion of the clones; in checked studies, under half of the deficit traces to unresolved V genes, and the cause of the others is not known. For V, J and clone size, that table is used; D and trimming come from the DNA. The sample records fewer than 600,000 clones, about four fifths of which are singletons. 10% to 15% of the sample rests with the top ten.

Notes on this clone: Its antigen is currently not known. No much larger clone is present one base from it, and per-base qualities are unavailable.

The donors were healthy, HIV-negative adults with no recently reported acute infections or vaccinations. Only Caucasian adults living in Nashville, Tennessee, USA were represented among the donors. In the unsorted samples, roughly 90 million PBMCs were counted, and genomic DNA was extracted using the QIAamp DNA Blood Mini kit. After blood collection by leukapheresis, PBMCs were isolated using Ficoll-Histopaque density gradient centrifugation and then cryopreserved in the vapor phase of liquid nitrogen. The sample comprised PBMCs. The origin of this receptor is a woman aged 40 to 55 in good health. Some clones in this sample may be carry-over from other donors' samples. This chain joins TRBV27 to TRBJ2-2, and perhaps TRBD1 as D gene, on 5 matching bases. Here is the DNA: TGTGCCAGCAGCGGACAAAGTCCGGGTACCGGGGAGCTGTTTTTT. The encoded protein is CASSGQSPGTGELFF.